This paragraph covers one T cell receptor beta chain sequence. Its specificity is not known. The sample is drawn from a study of cytomegalovirus exposure and HLA in healthy donors. Study conclusions and caveats: When analyzed later, the rates of TCR association showed variation by HLA locus, with DRB1 the most and HLA-C the fewest. For most subjects, TCR beta sequences were reported to predict HLA-A and HLA-B alleles with accuracy.

Unmatched junction bases numbered 7, after V lost 4 bases and J lost 6 bases. CDR1 is MRHNA and CDR2 is SNTAGT in the germline V gene. This CDR3 is built from 14 residues. 60 Vbeta and 13 Jbeta primers were used in PCR. Using immunoSEQ multiplex PCR, the repertoire was profiled, and TCRdb retains in-frame clones only, with some absent. The sample table includes 45,000 to 55,000 clones. This receptor was obtained from a man in his forties in good health and CMV-seropositive. Material for sequencing was PBMCs. V usage is TRBV6-4 and J usage is TRBJ2-3, with 7 bases fitting TRBD2. Here the CDR3 DNA reads TGTGCCAGCAGTGCCTCCCCCGGGGGGGATACGCAGTATTTT. Translated: CASSASPGGDTQYF.